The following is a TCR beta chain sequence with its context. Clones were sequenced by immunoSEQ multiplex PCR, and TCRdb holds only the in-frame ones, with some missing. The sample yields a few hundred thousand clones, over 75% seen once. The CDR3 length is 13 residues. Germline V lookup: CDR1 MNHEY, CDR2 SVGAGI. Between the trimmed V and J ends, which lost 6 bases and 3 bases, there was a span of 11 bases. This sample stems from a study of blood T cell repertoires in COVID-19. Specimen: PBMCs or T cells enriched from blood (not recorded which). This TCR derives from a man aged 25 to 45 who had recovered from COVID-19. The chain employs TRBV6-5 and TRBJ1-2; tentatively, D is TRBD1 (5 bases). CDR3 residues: CASSSTTDYGYTF. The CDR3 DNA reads TGTGCCAGCAGCTCTACGACAGACTATGGCTACACCTTC.